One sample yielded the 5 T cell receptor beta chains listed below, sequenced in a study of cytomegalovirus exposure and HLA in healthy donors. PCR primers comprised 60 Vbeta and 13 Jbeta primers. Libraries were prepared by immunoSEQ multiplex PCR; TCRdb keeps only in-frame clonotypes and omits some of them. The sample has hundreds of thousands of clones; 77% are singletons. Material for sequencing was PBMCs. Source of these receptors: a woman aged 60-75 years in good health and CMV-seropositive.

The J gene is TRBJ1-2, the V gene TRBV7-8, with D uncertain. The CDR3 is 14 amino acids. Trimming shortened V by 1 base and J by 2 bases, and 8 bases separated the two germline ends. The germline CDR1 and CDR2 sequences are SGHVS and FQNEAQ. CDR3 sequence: CASSLGGGNYGYTF. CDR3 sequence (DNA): TGTGCCAGCAGCTTAGGAGGCGGGAACTATGGCTACACCTTC.

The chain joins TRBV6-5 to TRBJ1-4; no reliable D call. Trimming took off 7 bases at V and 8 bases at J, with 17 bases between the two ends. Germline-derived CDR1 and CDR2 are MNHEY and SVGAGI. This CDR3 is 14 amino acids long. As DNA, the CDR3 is TGTGCCAGCACCTCCCTGGGCAGAGACGAAAAACTGTTTTTT. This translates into CASTSLGRDEKLFF.

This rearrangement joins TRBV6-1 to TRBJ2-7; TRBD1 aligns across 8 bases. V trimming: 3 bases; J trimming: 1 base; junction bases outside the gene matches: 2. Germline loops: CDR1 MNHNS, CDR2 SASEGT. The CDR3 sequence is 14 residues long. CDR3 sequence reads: CASSDWDRSYEQYF. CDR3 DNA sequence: TGTGCCAGCAGTGATTGGGACAGGTCCTACGAGCAGTACTTC.

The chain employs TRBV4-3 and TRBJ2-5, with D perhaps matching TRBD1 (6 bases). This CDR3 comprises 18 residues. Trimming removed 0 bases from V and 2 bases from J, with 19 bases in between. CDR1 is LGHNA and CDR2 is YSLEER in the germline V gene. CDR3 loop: CASSQDLITGTTQETQYF. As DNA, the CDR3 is TGCGCCAGCAGCCAAGATCTAATAACCGGGACAACTCAAGAGACCCAGTACTTC.

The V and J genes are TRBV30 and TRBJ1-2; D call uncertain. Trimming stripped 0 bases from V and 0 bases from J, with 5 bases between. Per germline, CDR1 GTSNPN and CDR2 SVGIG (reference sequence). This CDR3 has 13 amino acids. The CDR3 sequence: CAWSVEANYGYTF. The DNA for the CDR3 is TGTGCCTGGAGTGTAGAGGCTAACTATGGCTACACCTTC.